The 9 T cell receptor beta chains reported below all come from one sample, sequenced in a study of blood T cell repertoires in COVID-19. Profiling relied on immunoSEQ multiplex PCR, and the TCRdb table lists in-frame clones only, not all of them. The profile covers some 330,000 clones, with over 75% appearing a single time and approximately 4.1% taken by the ten largest. Sequences were obtained from PBMCs or T cells enriched from blood (not recorded which). The source is a young man who had recovered from COVID-19.

The chain couples TRBV7-6 to TRBJ2-3; no firm D call. V lost 2 bases to trimming and J lost 4 bases, with 4 bases between them. This CDR3 spans 12 amino acids. Germline V gene lookup returns CDR1 SGHVS and CDR2 FNYEAQ. CDR3 region: CASSLSADTQYF. The CDR3 coding sequence is TGTGCCAGCAGCTTATCAGCAGATACGCAGTATTTT.

Only one count was recorded for this clone. This rearrangement joins TRBV7-9 to TRBJ1-3; D is possibly TRBD1 (5 bases). This CDR3 comprises 15 residues. Trimming took off 4 bases at V and 0 bases at J, with 10 bases between the two ends. CDR1 is SEHNR, CDR2 FQNEAQ, per germline (reference sequence). Here the CDR3 DNA reads TGTGCCAGCAGCTCGACAGTAAACTCTGGAAACACCATATATTTT. Amino acids: CASSSTVNSGNTIYF.

The chain links TRBV28 to TRBJ1-2; D is possibly TRBD1 (5 bases). CDR1 is MDHEN and CDR2 is SYDVKM in the germline V gene. V lost 3 bases and J lost 7, with 15 bases in between. CDR3 size: 14 residues. CDR3 DNA: TGTGCCAGCAGTTTCCCAGGCCTTAGGGGTGGCTACACCTTC. Translating gives CASSFPGLRGGYTF.

This sequence joins TRBV7-8 and TRBJ2-7; no clear D gene. CDR1 SGHVS and CDR2 FQNEAQ come from the germline V gene. Trimming cost V 10 bases and J 4 bases, with 2 bases left between them. The CDR3 sequence is 8 residues long. The DNA for the CDR3 is TGTGCCATATACGAGCAGTACTTC. Its protein product is CAIYEQYF.

This clone was seen a few times. The CDR3 sequence is CALKGGPRISDTEAFF. Here the CDR3 DNA reads TGTGCCCTAAAGGGGGGGCCGCGTATATCGGACACTGAAGCTTTCTTT. V gene TRBV5-3 combines with J gene TRBJ1-1; the D gene is possibly TRBD1 (6 bases). TRBV5-3 is sorted into the ORF group, with uncertain function. This CDR3 spans 16 amino acids. The V end lost 10 bases, the J end lost 3 bases, and 25 bases lay between the germline ends.

The genes are TRBV7-6 and TRBJ1-1, with D uncertain. Germline CDR1 and CDR2: SGHVS and FNYEAQ. V dropped 0 bases and J dropped 0 bases, with 8 bases sitting between them. This CDR3 region has 15 residues. CDR3 coding DNA: TGTGCCAGCAGCTTAGCTAGCAGTATGAACACTGAAGCTTTCTTT. Amino acids: CASSLASSMNTEAFF.

This chain uses TRBV2 with TRBJ1-4, with 9 bases lining up with TRBD1. V was clipped by 6 bases and J by 8 bases; unmatched bases: 7. CDR1 is SNHLY and CDR2 is FYNNEI in the germline V gene. The CDR3 contains 14 residues. The CDR3 loop is CASRLTGGVEKLFF. The CDR3 DNA is TGTGCCAGCAGGCTGACAGGGGGAGTGGAAAAACTGTTTTTT.

The V and J genes are TRBV30 and TRBJ2-5; 7 bases line up with TRBD1. Per the germline V gene, CDR1 is GTSNPN and CDR2 is SVGIG (reference sequence). The trim removed 5 bases at V and 5 bases at J, leaving 14 bases unmatched. The CDR3 loop spans 15 amino acids. As DNA, the CDR3 is TGTGCCTGGGCGACAGGGTCGGTCAGTCGTGAGACCCAGTACTTC. Amino acid sequence: CAWATGSVSRETQYF.

J is TRBJ2-3 and V is TRBV10-1; D is uncertain. This CDR3 has 13 amino acids. CDR1 is WNHNN and CDR2 is SYGVQD in the germline V gene (reference sequence). Trimming took 3 bases from V and 10 from J, leaving 14 bases between them. The CDR3: CASSDGPSGAQYF. CDR3 coding DNA: TGCGCCAGCAGTGACGGCCCCTCAGGTGCGCAGTATTTT.